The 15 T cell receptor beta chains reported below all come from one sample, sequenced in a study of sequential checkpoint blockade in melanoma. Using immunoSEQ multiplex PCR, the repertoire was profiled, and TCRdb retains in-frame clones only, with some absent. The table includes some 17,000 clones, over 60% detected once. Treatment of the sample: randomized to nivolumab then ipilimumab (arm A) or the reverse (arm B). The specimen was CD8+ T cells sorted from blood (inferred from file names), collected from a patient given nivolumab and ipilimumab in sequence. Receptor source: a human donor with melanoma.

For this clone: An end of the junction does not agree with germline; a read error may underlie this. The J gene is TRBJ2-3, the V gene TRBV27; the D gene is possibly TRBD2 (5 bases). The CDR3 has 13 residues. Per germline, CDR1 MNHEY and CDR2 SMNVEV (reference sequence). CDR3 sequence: CAGSLLAMDTQYF. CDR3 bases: TGTGCCGGCAGTTTGCTAGCAATGGATACGCAGTATTTT.

The CDR3 DNA reads as TGTGCCAGCAGCCCCGGACAGTATGCAACTAATGAAAAACTGTTTTTT. Protein sequence: CASSPGQYATNEKLFF. V is TRBV7-9 and J is TRBJ1-4; a possible D gene is TRBD1 (6 bases). Trimming left V 5 bases short and J 0 bases short, with 13 bases between. This CDR3 has 16 residues. Germline V gives CDR1 SEHNR, CDR2 FQNEAQ (reference sequence).

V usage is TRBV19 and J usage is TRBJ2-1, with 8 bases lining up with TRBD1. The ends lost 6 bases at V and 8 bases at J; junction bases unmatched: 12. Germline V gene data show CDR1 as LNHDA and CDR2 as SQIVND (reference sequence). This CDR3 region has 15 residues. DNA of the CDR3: TGTGCCAGTAGGCCGATCGACAGGGGCCGTTATGAGCAGTTCTTC. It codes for CASRPIDRGRYEQFF.

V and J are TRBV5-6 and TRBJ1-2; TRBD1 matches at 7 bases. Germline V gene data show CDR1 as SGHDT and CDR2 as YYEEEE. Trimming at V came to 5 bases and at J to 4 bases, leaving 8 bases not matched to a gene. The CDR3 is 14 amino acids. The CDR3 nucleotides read TGTGCCAGCAGTTCGTCGACAGGGTTCTATGGCTACACCTTC. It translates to CASSSSTGFYGYTF.

CDR3 amino acids: CASNPPGQGRGYTF. The CDR3 DNA sequence: TGTGCCAGCAACCCACCAGGACAGGGGAGAGGCTACACCTTC. The J gene is TRBJ1-2, the V gene TRBV2, with TRBD1 matching 9 bases. Looked up from germline, CDR1 is SNHLY and CDR2 is FYNNEI. The CDR3 extends over 14 amino acids. The V and J ends lost 7 bases and 8 bases, in that order; junction bases with no gene match: 11.

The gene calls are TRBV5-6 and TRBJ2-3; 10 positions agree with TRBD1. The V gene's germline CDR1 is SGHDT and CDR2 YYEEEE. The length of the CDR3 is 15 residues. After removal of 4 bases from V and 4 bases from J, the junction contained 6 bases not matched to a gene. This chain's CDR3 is CASSTGQGSADTQYF. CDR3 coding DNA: TGTGCCAGCAGCACGGGACAGGGGAGCGCAGATACGCAGTATTTT.

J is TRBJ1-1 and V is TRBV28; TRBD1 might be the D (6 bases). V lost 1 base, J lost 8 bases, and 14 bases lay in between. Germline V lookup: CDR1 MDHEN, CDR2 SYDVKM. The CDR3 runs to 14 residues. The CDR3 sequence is CASSLLGAGGEAFF. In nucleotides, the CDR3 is TGTGCCAGCAGTTTATTGGGGGCAGGCGGAGAAGCTTTCTTT.

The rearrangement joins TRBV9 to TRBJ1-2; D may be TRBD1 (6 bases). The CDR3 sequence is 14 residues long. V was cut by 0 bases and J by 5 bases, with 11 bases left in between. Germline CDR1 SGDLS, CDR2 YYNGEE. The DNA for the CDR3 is TGTGCCAGCAGCGTAGGAGCTCAGGGGTATGGCTACACCTTC. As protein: CASSVGAQGYGYTF.

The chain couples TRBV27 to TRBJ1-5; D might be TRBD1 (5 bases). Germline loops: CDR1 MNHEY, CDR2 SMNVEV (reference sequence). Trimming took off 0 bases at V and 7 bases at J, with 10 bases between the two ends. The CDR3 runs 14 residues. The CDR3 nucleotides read TGTGCCAGCAGTTTATCAGGGGTTGGACAGCCCCAGCATTTT. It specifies CASSLSGVGQPQHF.

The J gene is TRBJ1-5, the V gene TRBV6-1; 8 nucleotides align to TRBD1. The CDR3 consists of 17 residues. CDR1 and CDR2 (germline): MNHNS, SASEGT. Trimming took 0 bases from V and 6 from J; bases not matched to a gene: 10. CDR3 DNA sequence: TGTGCCAGCAGTGAAGCGCGATGGACAGGGAGAAGTCAGCCCCAGCATTTT. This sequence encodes CASSEARWTGRSQPQHF.

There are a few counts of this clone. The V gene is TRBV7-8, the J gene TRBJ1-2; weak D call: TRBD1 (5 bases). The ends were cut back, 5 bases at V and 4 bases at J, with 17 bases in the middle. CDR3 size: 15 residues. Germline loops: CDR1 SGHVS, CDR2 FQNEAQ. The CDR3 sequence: CASSLQRAGGYGYTF. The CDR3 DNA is TGTGCCAGCAGCCTCCAAAGGGCGGGGGGCTATGGCTACACCTTC.

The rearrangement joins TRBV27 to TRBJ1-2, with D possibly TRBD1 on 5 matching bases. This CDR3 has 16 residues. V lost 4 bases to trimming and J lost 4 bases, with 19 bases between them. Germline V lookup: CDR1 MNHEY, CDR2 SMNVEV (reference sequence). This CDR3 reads CASSSPGGLSSYGYTF. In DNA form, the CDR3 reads TGTGCCAGCAGTTCCCCCGGGGGGTTATCGAGCTATGGCTACACCTTC.

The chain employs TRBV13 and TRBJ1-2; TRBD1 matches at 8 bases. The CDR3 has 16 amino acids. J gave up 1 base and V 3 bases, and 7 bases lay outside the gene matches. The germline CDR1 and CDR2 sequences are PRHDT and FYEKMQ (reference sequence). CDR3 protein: CASSFQPTGVNYGYTF. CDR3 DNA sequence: TGTGCCAGCAGCTTCCAACCGACAGGGGTTAACTATGGCTACACCTTC. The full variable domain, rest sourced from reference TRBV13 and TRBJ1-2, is AAGVIQSPRHLIKEKRETATLKCYPIPRHDTVYWYQQGPGQDPQFLISFYEKMQSDKGSIPDRFSAQQFSDYHSELNMSSLELGDSALYFCASSFQPTGVNYGYTFGSGTRLTVV.

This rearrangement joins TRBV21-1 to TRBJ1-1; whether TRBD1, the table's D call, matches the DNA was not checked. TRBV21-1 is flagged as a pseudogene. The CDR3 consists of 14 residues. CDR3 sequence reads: CASSPRQLRTEAFF. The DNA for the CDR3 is TGTGCCAGCAGCCCGAGACAGCTTAGGACTGAAGCTTTCTTT.

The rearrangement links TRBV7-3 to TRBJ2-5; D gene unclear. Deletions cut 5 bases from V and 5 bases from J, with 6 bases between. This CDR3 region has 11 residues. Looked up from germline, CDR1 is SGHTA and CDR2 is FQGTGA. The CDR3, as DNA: TGTGCCAGCAGCCCCGGGGAGACCCAGTACTTC. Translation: CASSPGETQYF.